A single sample gave rise to the 8 T cell receptor beta chains below, sequenced in a study of blood T cell repertoires in COVID-19 (TCRdb year 2020). The receptor library was made with the immunoSEQ multiplex PCR assay. TCRdb limited this immuneACCESS table to in-frame rearrangements with V and J called. A share of clones is missing; checked studies link under half to unresolved V genes, and the rest is unexplained. This sample is represented by around 230,000 clones; about 82% of them were singletons. The top ten constitute 4.5% to 5.5% of the sample. Sequencing was carried out using peripheral blood. All receptors derive from a man in his fifties with COVID-19, enrolled during active disease.

The chain joins TRBV7-3 to TRBJ2-3, with 7 bases that match TRBD2. CDR1 and CDR2 from the germline V gene are SGHTA and FQGTGA. The CDR3 loop spans 14 amino acids. With V trimmed by 8 bases and J by 1 base, 6 bases remained unmatched. CDR3: CASALGGGTDTQYF. The CDR3 nucleotides are TGTGCCAGCGCCCTGGGGGGGGGCACAGATACGCAGTATTTT.

The chain recombines TRBV3-1 (or the pseudogene TRBV3-2) with TRBJ2-3; possibly TRBD2 for D (7 bases). The CDR3 is 17 amino acids. V was clipped by 3 bases and J by 4 bases, with 20 bases between them. Germline CDR1 LGHDT, CDR2 YNNKEL (reference sequence). The DNA of the CDR3 is TGTGCCAGCAGCCAGGGAGGGGGGGCATTTATCGCAGATACGCAGTATTTT. It yields the protein CASSQGGGAFIADTQYF.

This clone showed up just a few times. This chain links TRBV18 with TRBJ1-1; 11 bases are shared with TRBD1. CDR3 size: 19 residues. V was clipped by 3 bases and J by 4 bases; unmatched bases: 16. Germline CDR1 and CDR2: KGHSH and LQKENI. CDR3 in amino acids: CASSPAGTGGKIMSTEAFF. The CDR3 DNA follows: TGTGCCAGCTCACCCGCCGGGACAGGGGGAAAGATCATGAGCACTGAAGCTTTCTTT.

The chain is built from TRBV5-1 and TRBJ2-7; 10 bases line up with TRBD1. V lost 3 bases, J lost 4 bases, and 4 bases stayed unmatched. The length of the CDR3 is 14 residues. CDR1 SGHRS and CDR2 YFSETQ come from the germline V gene. CDR3 in DNA: TGCGCCAGCAGCTCCGGGACAGGGGCGTACGAGCAGTACTTC. Translating it yields CASSSGTGAYEQYF. The full variable domain, in which reference TRBV5-1 and TRBJ2-7 provide the parts outside the CDR3, is KAGVTQTPRYLIKTRGQQVTLSCSPISGHRSVSWYQQTPGQGLQFLFEYFSETQRNKGNFPGRFSGRQFSNSRSEMNVSTLELGDSALYLCASSSGTGAYEQYFGPGTRLTVT.

The count of this clone is one. J is TRBJ1-2 and V is TRBV12-3 or TRBV12-4, with D tentatively TRBD1 (6 bases). Deletions cut 5 bases from V and 7 bases from J, with 11 bases between. This CDR3 has 12 residues. CDR3 residues: CASSPTGFGYTF. The CDR3 coding sequence is TGTGCCAGCAGTCCAACAGGGTTTGGCTACACCTTC.

This chain links TRBV6-2 or TRBV6-3 with TRBJ2-7, with a tentative D call TRBD1 (5 bases). CDR3 length equals 15 residues. The V end lost 0 bases, the J end lost 6 bases, and 15 bases lay between the germline ends. Per the germline V gene, CDR1 is MNHEY and CDR2 is SVGEGT. CDR3 nucleotide sequence: TGTGCCAGCAGTTACTCAATATCAGGGTCTGGCGAGCAGTACTTC. Residues: CASSYSISGSGEQYF.

The J gene is TRBJ1-1, the V gene TRBV5-4, with 9 bases identical to TRBD1. Per the germline V gene, CDR1 is SGHNT and CDR2 is YYREEE (reference sequence). The CDR3 consists of 14 residues. V gave up 7 bases and J gave up 6 bases; unmatched junction bases: 10. CDR3 bases: TGTGCCAGCCGCCTGGACAGGGGTTTATCTGAAGCTTTCTTT. As protein: CASRLDRGLSEAFF. Full variable domain (outside the CDR3, taken from reference TRBV5-4 and TRBJ1-1): ETGVTQSPTHLIKTRGQQVTLRCSSQSGHNTVSWYQQALGQGPQFIFQYYREEENGRGNFPPRFSGLQFPNYSSELNVNALELDDSALYLCASRLDRGLSEAFFGQGTRLTVV.

The count of this clone is one. The chain is built from TRBV9 and TRBJ1-1; D may be TRBD1 (6 bases). The V gene lost 4 bases and the J gene lost 7 bases, with 17 bases spanning the gap. Germline loops: CDR1 SGDLS, CDR2 YYNGEE. The CDR3 sequence is 14 residues long. CDR3 bases: TGTGCCAGCAGCCCAGCCGGTAGGGGGAGTGAAGCTTTCTTT. Translation gives CASSPAGRGSEAFF.